These 32 T cell receptor beta chains originate from one sample sequenced in a study of T-cell memory formation after mild COVID-19 (dated by TCRdb to about 2021). Receptor amplification or capture employed 5' RACE. Sequencing used an Illumina NovaSeq 6000. The public reads were quality trimmed at Q25 with fastp and then assembled into clones with MiXCR by TCRdb, keeping productive beta chains. All rows with the same CDR3 protein become a single entry with the most common DNA and genes. The table for this sample lists about 340,000 distinct CDR3 sequences; around a fifth of them were counted only once. Roughly 21% of the sample comes from the top ten. The sample taken for sequencing was PBMCs or a T cell subset sorted from them (not recorded which). The receptor source for this set is a man aged 18 to 35 who had mild COVID-19 (a few samples of this study predate the infection). The sample titles of this study are shuffled in the database, so cell type and time point are left out; the donor was told from shared clones.

CDR3 protein: CASSLGLAGYQETQYF. The CDR3 bases are TGTGCCAGCAGCTTAGGTCTAGCGGGGTACCAAGAGACCCAGTACTTC. The chain employs TRBV7-7 and TRBJ2-5; 9 nucleotides agree with TRBD2. The germline V gene encodes CDR1 SSHAT and CDR2 FNYEAQ (reference sequence). The CDR3 is made up of 16 amino acids. V dropped 1 base and J dropped 0; count of bases not matched to a gene: 3.

A few counts support this clonotype. The chain is built from TRBV6-2 or TRBV6-3 and TRBJ1-2, with unresolved D. The germline CDR1 and CDR2 sequences are MNHEY and SVGEGT. The V gene lost 6 bases and the J gene lost 4 bases, with 12 bases spanning the gap. The length of the CDR3 is 13 residues. DNA of the CDR3: TGTGCCAGCAGGGGTGAAGGAGGCTATGGCTACACCTTC. Residues: CASRGEGGYGYTF.

This clonotype was recorded only once. J is TRBJ1-1 and V is TRBV4-3; no clear D gene. V was trimmed by 0 bases and J by 3 bases, leaving 11 bases between them. Germline V gives CDR1 LGHNA, CDR2 YSLEER. The CDR3 totals 15 residues. The CDR3 bases are TGCGCCAGCAGCCAAGAGATGCACGGTTACACTGAAGCTTTCTTT. Amino acids: CASSQEMHGYTEAFF.

This clonotype has only one observation. The chain carries TRBV6-2 or TRBV6-3 and TRBJ2-7; TRBD1 might be the D (6 bases). The CDR3 length is 11 residues. V was shortened by 11 bases and J by 2 bases, with 10 bases between the two germline ends. CDR1 and CDR2 from the germline V gene are MNHEY and SVGEGT. CDR3 nucleotides: TGTGCCCCCAGGGGAGCCTACGAGCAGTACTTC. Translation: CAPRGAYEQYF.

This clonotype was picked up a small number of times. The rearrangement links TRBV4-2 to TRBJ1-1; possibly TRBD1 for D (6 bases). CDR3 length equals 14 residues. Germline CDR1 reads LGHNA; CDR2 reads YNFKEQ. The V gene lost 2 bases and the J gene lost 8 bases, with 15 bases spanning the gap. The CDR3 region is CASSQPDRTTEAFF. The CDR3 DNA reads TGTGCCAGCAGCCAACCTGACAGGACCACAGAAGCTTTCTTT.

This sequence joins TRBV7-3 and TRBJ2-3; 8 bases are a match to TRBD2. CDR1 and CDR2 (germline): SGHTA, FQGTGA. The V and J ends lost 1 base and 1 base, in that order; junction bases with no gene match: 4. There are 16 residues in the CDR3. CDR3: CASSLSYGGGTDTQYF. The CDR3 DNA sequence: TGTGCCAGCAGCTTAAGTTACGGGGGGGGCACAGATACGCAGTATTTT.

This chain links TRBV15 with TRBJ1-4; TRBD1 might be the D (5 bases). The CDR3 spans 14 residues. Trimming cost V 0 bases and J 8 bases, with 10 bases left between them. Germline values: CDR1 LNHNV, CDR2 YYDKDF (reference sequence). This CDR3 reads CATSRDPRVEKLFF. Written as DNA, the CDR3 is TGTGCCACCAGCAGAGATCCCAGGGTCGAAAAACTGTTTTTT. The full variable domain, its missing parts supplied by reference TRBV15 and TRBJ1-4, is DAMVIQNPRYQVTQFGKPVTLSCSQTLNHNVMYWYQQKSSQAPKLLFHYYDKDFNNEADTPDNFQSRRPNTSFCFLDIRSPGLGDTAMYLCATSRDPRVEKLFFGSGTQLSVL.

The chain combines TRBV12-3 or TRBV12-4 with TRBJ1-3; D unresolved. V lost 7 bases to trimming and J lost 0 bases, with 10 bases between them. The CDR3 runs 14 residues. This CDR3 is CASTPATSGNTIYF. The CDR3 region has the DNA TGTGCCAGCACTCCGGCCACCTCTGGAAACACCATATATTTT.

Here the CDR3 reads CSARDRGSWDEQFF. Written as DNA, the CDR3 is TGCAGTGCTAGGGACAGGGGGTCTTGGGATGAGCAGTTCTTC. This chain connects TRBV20-1 to TRBJ2-1; 10 bases line up with TRBD1. CDR3 size: 14 residues. The germline CDR1 and CDR2 sequences are DFQATT and SNEGSKA (reference sequence). Trimming took 3 bases from V and 8 from J; bases not matched to a gene: 7.

The chain is built from TRBV2 and TRBJ2-1; the D is unclear. There are 16 residues in the CDR3. Germline V gene lookup returns CDR1 SNHLY and CDR2 FYNNEI. With 4 bases removed from V and 5 bases from J, the gap between germline ends came to 18 bases. The CDR3 spells CASSGRSRLNHNEQFF. The CDR3 region has the DNA TGTGCCAGCAGTGGTCGCAGCCGTCTAAATCACAATGAGCAGTTCTTC.

CDR3 in DNA: TGTGCCAGCAGTTACGACGGCAGGAGCTCCTACGAGCAGTACTTC. It is translated as CASSYDGRSSYEQYF. The chain couples TRBV6-6 to TRBJ2-7; no clear D gene. Trimming took 2 bases from V and 0 from J, leaving 11 bases between them. The V gene's germline CDR1 is MNHNY and CDR2 SVGAGI (reference sequence). This CDR3 is built from 15 residues.

This clonotype has just a few counts. V gene TRBV11-2 combines with J gene TRBJ2-3; 10 positions agree with TRBD2. The germline CDR1 and CDR2 sequences are SGHAT and FQNNGV. V gave up 3 bases and J gave up 5 bases; unmatched junction bases: 8. CDR3 length: 16 amino acids. CDR3 loop: CASSFGSSGGLDTQYF. The CDR3 DNA is TGTGCCAGCAGCTTTGGTTCTAGCGGGGGTTTAGATACGCAGTATTTT.

The V gene is TRBV3-1, the J gene TRBJ2-5; D is unresolved. The CDR3 contains 15 residues. V was trimmed by 0 bases and J by 6 bases, leaving 14 bases between them. The germline CDR1 and CDR2 sequences are LGHDT and YNNKEL (reference sequence). The CDR3 is CASSQDRESWQTQYF. The CDR3 region has the DNA TGTGCCAGCAGCCAAGACCGAGAAAGCTGGCAGACCCAGTACTTC.

This rearrangement joins TRBV12-3 or TRBV12-4 to TRBJ1-3; 9 bases match TRBD1. J was trimmed by 1 base and V by 6 bases; bases with no gene match: 4. The CDR3 spans 15 residues. DNA for the CDR3: TGTGCCAGCAGGGGACAGGGCTCGTCTGGAAACACCATATATTTT. Protein sequence: CASRGQGSSGNTIYF.

This clonotype occurred a few times. V usage is TRBV9 and J usage is TRBJ2-3, with TRBD2 matching over 9 bases. This CDR3 region has 15 residues. V shed 3 bases, J shed 1 base, and the junction held 3 bases outside the gene matches. CDR1 and CDR2 (germline): SGDLS, YYNGEE. The CDR3 bases are TGTGCCAGCAGCGGCGGGGGGGGAGGCACAGATACGCAGTATTTT. Translating it yields CASSGGGGGTDTQYF.

The chain carries TRBV9 and TRBJ2-2; 8 nucleotides align to TRBD2. Germline V gives CDR1 SGDLS, CDR2 YYNGEE. The CDR3 covers 17 residues. Germline trimming cut 4 bases from V and 0 bases from J; bases unmatched to any gene: 8. CDR3 amino acids: CASSLRGGGSNTGELFF. The CDR3 region has the DNA TGTGCCAGCAGCCTCCGGGGGGGTGGCTCGAACACCGGGGAGCTGTTTTTT.

The chain has TRBV6-5 and TRBJ2-6; the D is unclear. Germline values: CDR1 MNHEY, CDR2 SVGAGI. Trimming cost V 6 bases and J 2 bases, with 11 bases left between them. This CDR3 spans 15 amino acids. The CDR3 is CASRINVAGANVLTF. CDR3 coding DNA: TGTGCCAGCAGGATCAATGTTGCTGGGGCCAACGTCCTGACTTTC.

This chain uses TRBV6-6 with TRBJ2-5; 12 bases fit TRBD2. CDR3 length: 16 amino acids. Trimming removed 2 bases from V and 5 bases from J; junction bases left unmatched: 6. From germline, CDR1 is MNHNY and CDR2 SVGAGI (reference sequence). The CDR3: CASSYVPTSGGETQYF. CDR3 nucleotides: TGTGCCAGCAGTTACGTCCCGACTAGCGGGGGTGAGACCCAGTACTTC.

This clonotype was detected a few times. The chain links TRBV4-2 to TRBJ2-7, with 7 bases matching TRBD2. In germline, CDR1 is LGHNA, CDR2 YNFKEQ. V shed 0 bases, J shed 5 bases, and the junction held 7 bases outside the gene matches. The CDR3 runs 15 residues. The CDR3 spells CASSQDTRLAHEQYV. The CDR3 DNA follows: TGTGCCAGCAGCCAAGACACCAGACTAGCCCACGAGCAGTACGTC.

This clonotype was observed a few times. V usage is TRBV5-1 and J usage is TRBJ2-7; D uncertain. The length of the CDR3 is 12 residues. Germline V CDR1 and CDR2: SGHRS, YFSETQ. V gave up 4 bases and J gave up 7 bases, with 12 bases separating them. CDR3 coding DNA: TGCGCCAGCAGCCTGAAGATTGGTGAGCAGTACTTC. Translation gives CASSLKIGEQYF.

The sample holds many counts of this clonotype. This chain links TRBV2 with TRBJ1-6, with 7 bases lining up with TRBD1. The ends lost 8 bases at V and 7 bases at J; junction bases unmatched: 8. Germline V gene lookup returns CDR1 SNHLY and CDR2 FYNNEI. This CDR3 spans 14 amino acids. The CDR3 protein is CASGGQSENSPLHF. The CDR3 region has the DNA TGTGCCAGCGGGGGACAGTCTGAAAATTCACCCCTCCACTTT.

The rearrangement joins TRBV7-2 to TRBJ1-1; D is possibly TRBD1 (6 bases). The CDR3 totals 14 residues. Trimming removed 5 bases from V and 6 bases from J, with 16 bases in between. Germline CDR1 reads SGHTA; CDR2 reads FQGNSA. DNA for the CDR3: TGTGCCAGCAGCCGGGGTCAGGGGAGCGCTGAAGCTTTCTTT. Its translation is CASSRGQGSAEAFF.

This clonotype has just a few counts. The chain links TRBV28 to TRBJ2-2; 8 bases are a match to TRBD1. Germline V gene lookup returns CDR1 MDHEN and CDR2 SYDVKM. There are 15 residues in the CDR3. The V and J ends lost 10 bases and 0 bases, in that order; junction bases with no gene match: 7. The CDR3 nucleotides are TGTGCCACCCCAGGACAGGGAGCGAACACCGGGGAGCTGTTTTTT. Protein product: CATPGQGANTGELFF.

This clonotype appeared a few times. This sequence joins TRBV4-3 and TRBJ2-7, with 8 bases identical to TRBD1. With 3 bases clipped from V and 2 bases from J, the junction kept 12 bases outside the gene matches. Germline-derived CDR1 and CDR2 are LGHNA and YSLEER. The CDR3 consists of 17 residues. CDR3 loop: CASSHALTGTGTYEQYF. DNA of the CDR3: TGCGCCAGCAGCCACGCCCTAACCGGGACAGGAACCTACGAGCAGTACTTC.

This clonotype was counted between two and nine times. The rearrangement links TRBV5-1 to TRBJ2-7, with D tentatively TRBD1 or TRBD2 (5 bases each). V lost 3 bases and J 0 bases, leaving 13 bases between the germline ends. Germline V gene sequence: CDR1 SGHRS, CDR2 YFSETQ. CDR3 length: 15 residues. CDR3 region: CASSSAPGTSYEQYF. The CDR3 nucleotides are TGCGCCAGCAGCTCGGCCCCAGGGACCTCCTACGAGCAGTACTTC. The variable domain in full, with the rest retrieved from reference TRBV5-1 and TRBJ2-7, is KAGVTQTPRYLIKTRGQQVTLSCSPISGHRSVSWYQQTPGQGLQFLFEYFSETQRNKGNFPGRFSGRQFSNSRSEMNVSTLELGDSALYLCASSSAPGTSYEQYFGPGTRLTVT.

CDR3 nucleotide sequence: TGCGCCAGCAGCGGCGGGGGAGTGTACCAAGAGACCCAGTACTTC. Its protein is CASSGGGVYQETQYF. The chain is built from TRBV5-1 and TRBJ2-5; 7 nucleotides align to TRBD2. CDR1 is SGHRS and CDR2 is YFSETQ in the germline V gene. Germline trimming cut 4 bases from V and 0 bases from J; bases unmatched to any gene: 6. This CDR3 is 15 amino acids long.

This clonotype has just a few counts. The chain has TRBV12-3 or TRBV12-4 and TRBJ1-5; TRBD1 is a possible D gene (6 bases). The CDR3 length is 16 residues. V was pared by 6 bases and J by 2 bases, with 17 bases between. The CDR3 protein is CASRSAYRDGNQPQHF. Here the CDR3 DNA reads TGTGCCAGCAGATCAGCCTACAGGGACGGCAATCAGCCCCAGCATTTT.

The genes are TRBV25-1 and TRBJ2-7, with D unresolved. Germline V gene sequence: CDR1 MGHDK, CDR2 SYGVNS. The CDR3 covers 14 residues. V was clipped by 10 bases and J by 0 bases, with 16 bases between them. Written as DNA, the CDR3 is TGTGCCACCGACGGGCCTGTGACCTCCTACGAGCAGTACGTC. Amino acid sequence: CATDGPVTSYEQYV.

This clonotype was seen only once. The chain employs TRBV4-3 and TRBJ2-1, with 8 nucleotides matching TRBD2. V gave up 2 bases and J gave up 0 bases; unmatched junction bases: 12. The CDR3 loop spans 19 amino acids. Germline-derived CDR1 and CDR2 are LGHNA and YSLEER. Here the CDR3 reads CASSQYHAAGGNSYNEQFF. Written as DNA, the CDR3 is TGCGCCAGCAGCCAATATCACGCGGCGGGGGGCAACTCCTACAATGAGCAGTTCTTC.

J is TRBJ1-6 and V is TRBV5-1; D might be TRBD1 (6 bases). The CDR3 has 14 residues. Germline loops: CDR1 SGHRS, CDR2 YFSETQ. V lost 4 bases and J 8 bases, leaving 13 bases between the germline ends. In DNA, the CDR3 is TGCGCCAGCAGCGCCAGGGACATTGATTCACCCCTCCACTTT. Translating it yields CASSARDIDSPLHF.

This clonotype was found a few times. The V call is TRBV12-3 or TRBV12-4, the J call TRBJ1-2, with a weak D call TRBD1 (5 bases). V was pared by 3 bases and J by 4 bases, with 12 bases between. The length of the CDR3 is 14 residues. In DNA form, the CDR3 reads TGTGCCAGCAGTTTCGACAGCGGAGGCTATGGCTACACCTTC. This sequence encodes CASSFDSGGYGYTF.

The chain employs TRBV20-1 and TRBJ1-4, with D hard to call. CDR3 length: 15 residues. Per germline, CDR1 DFQATT and CDR2 SNEGSKA (reference sequence). V lost 2 bases and J lost 0, with 10 bases in between. The CDR3 sequence: CSARWTLATNEKLFF. For the CDR3, the DNA is TGCAGTGCTAGATGGACCCTAGCAACTAATGAAAAACTGTTTTTT.